This T cell receptor (beta chain) was recorded in a study of T cells in Graves' hyperthyroidism and ophthalmopathy. Study observations and caveats: Most expanded thyroid clonotypes above 0.001 also appeared in blood.

V shed 7 bases, J shed 5 bases, and the junction held 13 bases outside the gene matches. CDR3 size: 16 residues. Germline CDR1 MDHEN, CDR2 SYDVKM. About this clonotype: What it binds is not known.

Authors of the study amplified TCR beta CDR3 regions from RNA transcripts. In the first-round RT-PCR of the TCR CDR3, the HTBI primer set was used. TCRdb recomputed calls from the multiplex PCR reads with MiXCR, one row per CDR3 protein. The top ten clones hold 7% to 9.5% of a sample with around 290,000 distinct CDR3 sequences, roughly 13% of them seen once. V and J are TRBV28 and TRBJ1-2, with 10 bases fitting TRBD1. Material: blood. This receptor was obtained from a woman between 35 and 50 years old with Graves' hyperthyroidism. CDR3: CASTPWGQGIAYGYTF. CDR3 nucleotide sequence: TGTGCCAGCACCCCGTGGGGACAGGGGATAGCGTATGGCTACACCTTC.